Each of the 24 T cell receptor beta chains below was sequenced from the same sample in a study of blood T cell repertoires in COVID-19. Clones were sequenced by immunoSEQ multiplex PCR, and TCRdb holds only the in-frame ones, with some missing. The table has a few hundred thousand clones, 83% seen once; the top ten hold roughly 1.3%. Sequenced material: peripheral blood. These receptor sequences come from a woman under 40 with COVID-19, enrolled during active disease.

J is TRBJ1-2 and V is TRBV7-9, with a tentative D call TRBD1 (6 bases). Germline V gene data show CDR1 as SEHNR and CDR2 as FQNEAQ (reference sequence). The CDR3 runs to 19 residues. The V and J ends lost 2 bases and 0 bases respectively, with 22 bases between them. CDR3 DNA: TGTGCCAGCAGCTTACCGATCAGGACAGAAGGTCTAGCTAACTATGGCTACACCTTC. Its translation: CASSLPIRTEGLANYGYTF.

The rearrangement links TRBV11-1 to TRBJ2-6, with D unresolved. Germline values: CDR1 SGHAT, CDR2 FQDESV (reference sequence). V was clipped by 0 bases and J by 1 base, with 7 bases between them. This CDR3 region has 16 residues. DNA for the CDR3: TGTGCCAGCAGCTTAGCGGGCCTTTCTGGGGCCAACGTCCTGACTTTC. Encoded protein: CASSLAGLSGANVLTF.

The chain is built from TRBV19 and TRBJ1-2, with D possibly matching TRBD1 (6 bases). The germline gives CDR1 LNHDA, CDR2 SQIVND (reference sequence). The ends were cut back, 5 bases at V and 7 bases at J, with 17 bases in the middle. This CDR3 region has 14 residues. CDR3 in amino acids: CASSFRDTRPGYTF. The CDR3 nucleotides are TGTGCCAGTAGTTTCCGGGACACCCGCCCTGGCTACACCTTC. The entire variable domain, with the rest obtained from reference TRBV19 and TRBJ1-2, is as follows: DGGITQSPKYLFRKEGQNVTLSCEQNLNHDAMYWYRQDPGQGLRLIYYSQIVNDFQKGDIAEGYSVSREKKESFPLTVTSAQKNPTAFYLCASSFRDTRPGYTFGSGTRLTVV.

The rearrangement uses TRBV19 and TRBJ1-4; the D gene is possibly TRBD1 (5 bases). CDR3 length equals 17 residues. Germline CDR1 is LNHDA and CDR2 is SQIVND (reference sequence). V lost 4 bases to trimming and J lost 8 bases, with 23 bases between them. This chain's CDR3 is CASSRRQGNFEREKLFF. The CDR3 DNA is TGTGCCAGTAGTAGGCGGCAGGGAAACTTTGAGAGGGAAAAACTGTTTTTT.

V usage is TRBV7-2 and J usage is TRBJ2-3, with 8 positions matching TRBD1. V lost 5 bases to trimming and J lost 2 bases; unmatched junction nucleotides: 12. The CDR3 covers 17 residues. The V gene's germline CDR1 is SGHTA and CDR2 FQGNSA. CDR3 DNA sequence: TGTGCCAGCAGCCCTAGACCGCCGACAGGGGACACAGATACGCAGTATTTT. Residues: CASSPRPPTGDTDTQYF.

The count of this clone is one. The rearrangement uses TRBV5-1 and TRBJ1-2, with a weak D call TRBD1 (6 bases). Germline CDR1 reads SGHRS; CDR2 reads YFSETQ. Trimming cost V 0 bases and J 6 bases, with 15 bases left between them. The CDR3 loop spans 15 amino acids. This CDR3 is CASSLAGGPLNGYTF. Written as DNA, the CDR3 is TGCGCCAGCAGCTTGGCGGGGGGGCCCCTAAATGGCTACACCTTC.

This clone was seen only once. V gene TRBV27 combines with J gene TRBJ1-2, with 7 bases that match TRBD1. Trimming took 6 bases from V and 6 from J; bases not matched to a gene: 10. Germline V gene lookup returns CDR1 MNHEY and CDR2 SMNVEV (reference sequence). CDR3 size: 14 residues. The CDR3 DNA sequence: TGTGCCAGCAGACCAGGGGGGAATAGGAATGGCTACACCTTC. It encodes CASRPGGNRNGYTF.

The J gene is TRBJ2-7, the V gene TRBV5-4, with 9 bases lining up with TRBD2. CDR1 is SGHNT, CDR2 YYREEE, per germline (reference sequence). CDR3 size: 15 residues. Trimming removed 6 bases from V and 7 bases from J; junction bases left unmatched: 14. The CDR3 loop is CASKRAGGPLGEQYF. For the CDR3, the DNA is TGTGCCAGCAAGCGGGCGGGAGGGCCCTTGGGAGAGCAGTACTTC.

The CDR3 spells CASSAGQGANYGYTF. CDR3 nucleotide sequence: TGTGCCAGCAGCGCAGGACAGGGAGCTAACTATGGCTACACCTTC. The chain carries TRBV5-5 and TRBJ1-2; TRBD1 aligns across 8 bases. CDR1 SGHKS and CDR2 YYEKEE come from the germline V gene (reference sequence). This CDR3 has 15 residues. Unmatched junction bases numbered 5, after V lost 4 bases and J lost 0 bases.

The chain's CDR3 is CASSVYGGAPDTQYF. In DNA, the CDR3 is TGTGCCAGCAGCGTTTATGGGGGGGCCCCAGATACGCAGTATTTT. The chain carries TRBV9 and TRBJ2-3; a possible D gene is TRBD2 (7 bases). This CDR3 is 15 amino acids long. V was shortened by 2 bases and J by 4 bases, with 14 bases between the two germline ends. Germline V lookup: CDR1 SGDLS, CDR2 YYNGEE.

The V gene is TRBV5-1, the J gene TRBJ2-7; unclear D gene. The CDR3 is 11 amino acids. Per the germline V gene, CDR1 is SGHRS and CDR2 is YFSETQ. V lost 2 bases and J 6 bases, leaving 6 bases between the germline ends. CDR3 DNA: TGCGCCAGCAGCTTCGGTGGCGAGCAGTACTTC. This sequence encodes CASSFGGEQYF.

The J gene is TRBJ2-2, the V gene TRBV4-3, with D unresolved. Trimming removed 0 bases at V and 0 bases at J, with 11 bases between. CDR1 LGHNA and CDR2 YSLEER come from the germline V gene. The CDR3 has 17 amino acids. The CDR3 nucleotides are TGCGCCAGCAGCCAAGACAACAGCTCATCGAACACCGGGGAGCTGTTTTTT. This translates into CASSQDNSSSNTGELFF.

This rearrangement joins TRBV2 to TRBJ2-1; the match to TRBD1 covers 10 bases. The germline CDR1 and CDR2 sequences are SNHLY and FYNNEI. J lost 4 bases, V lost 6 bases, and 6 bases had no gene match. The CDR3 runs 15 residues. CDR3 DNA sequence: TGTGCCAGCAGCCCCTGGACAGGGGGTTACAATGAGCAGTTCTTC. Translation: CASSPWTGGYNEQFF.

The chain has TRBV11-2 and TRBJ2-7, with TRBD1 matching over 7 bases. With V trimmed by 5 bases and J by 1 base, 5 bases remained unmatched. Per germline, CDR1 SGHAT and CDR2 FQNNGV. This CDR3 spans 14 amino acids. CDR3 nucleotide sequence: TGTGCCAGCAGCCCTCGGGACAGTTCCTACGAGCAGTACTTC. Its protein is CASSPRDSSYEQYF.

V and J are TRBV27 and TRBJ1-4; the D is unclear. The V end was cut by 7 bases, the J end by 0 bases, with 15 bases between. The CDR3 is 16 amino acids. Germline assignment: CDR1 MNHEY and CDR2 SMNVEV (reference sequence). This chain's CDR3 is CASTGRGGTTNEKLFF. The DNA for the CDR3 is TGTGCCAGCACCGGACGGGGAGGGACAACTAATGAAAAACTGTTTTTT.

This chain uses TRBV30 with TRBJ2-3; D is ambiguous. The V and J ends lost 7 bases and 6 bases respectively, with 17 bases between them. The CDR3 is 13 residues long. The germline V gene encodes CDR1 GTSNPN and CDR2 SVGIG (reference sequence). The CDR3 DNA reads TGTGCCTTCAGGCCCCTACGATCCGATACGCAGTATTTT. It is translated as CAFRPLRSDTQYF. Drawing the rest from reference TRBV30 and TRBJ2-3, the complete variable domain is SQTIHQWPATLVQPVGSPLSLECTVEGTSNPNLYWYRQAAGRGLQLLFYSVGIGQISSEVPQNLSASRPQDRQFILSSKKLLLSDSGFYLCAFRPLRSDTQYFGPGTRLTVL.

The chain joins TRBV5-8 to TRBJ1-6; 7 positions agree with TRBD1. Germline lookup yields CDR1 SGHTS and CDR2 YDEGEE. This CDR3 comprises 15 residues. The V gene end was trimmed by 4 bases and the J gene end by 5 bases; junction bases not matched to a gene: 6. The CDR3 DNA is TGTGCCAGCAGCGCGGGGACAGCCAATAATTCACCCCTCCACTTT. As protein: CASSAGTANNSPLHF.

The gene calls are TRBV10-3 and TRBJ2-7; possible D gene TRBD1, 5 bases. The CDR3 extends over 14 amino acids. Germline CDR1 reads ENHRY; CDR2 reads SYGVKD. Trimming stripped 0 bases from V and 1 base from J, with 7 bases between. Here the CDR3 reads CAISESSGSYEQYF. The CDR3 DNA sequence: TGTGCCATCAGTGAGTCGTCAGGGTCCTACGAGCAGTACTTC.

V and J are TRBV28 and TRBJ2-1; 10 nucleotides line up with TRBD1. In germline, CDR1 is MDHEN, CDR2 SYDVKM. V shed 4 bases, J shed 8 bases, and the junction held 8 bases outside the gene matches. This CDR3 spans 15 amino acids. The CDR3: CASSSPGQGTDEQFF. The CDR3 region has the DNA TGTGCCAGCAGTTCCCCGGGACAGGGGACCGATGAGCAGTTCTTC.

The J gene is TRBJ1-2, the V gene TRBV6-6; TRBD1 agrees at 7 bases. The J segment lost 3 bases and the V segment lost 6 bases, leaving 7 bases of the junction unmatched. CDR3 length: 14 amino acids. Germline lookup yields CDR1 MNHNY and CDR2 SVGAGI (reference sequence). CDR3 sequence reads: CASRSTGVHYGYTF. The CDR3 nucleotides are TGTGCCAGCAGGTCAACAGGGGTTCACTATGGCTACACCTTC.

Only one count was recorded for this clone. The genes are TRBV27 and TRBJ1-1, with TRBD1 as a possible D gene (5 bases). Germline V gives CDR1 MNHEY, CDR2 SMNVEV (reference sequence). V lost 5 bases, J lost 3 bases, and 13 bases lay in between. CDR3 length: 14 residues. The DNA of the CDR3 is TGTGCCAGCAGTCTGGGGGGGAAATACACTGAAGCTTTCTTT. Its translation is CASSLGGKYTEAFF.

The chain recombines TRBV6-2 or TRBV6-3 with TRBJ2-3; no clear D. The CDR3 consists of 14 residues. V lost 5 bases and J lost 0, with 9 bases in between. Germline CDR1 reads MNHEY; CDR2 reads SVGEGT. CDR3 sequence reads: CASSNRLSTDTQYF. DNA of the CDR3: TGTGCCAGCAGTAACCGGTTAAGCACAGATACGCAGTATTTT.

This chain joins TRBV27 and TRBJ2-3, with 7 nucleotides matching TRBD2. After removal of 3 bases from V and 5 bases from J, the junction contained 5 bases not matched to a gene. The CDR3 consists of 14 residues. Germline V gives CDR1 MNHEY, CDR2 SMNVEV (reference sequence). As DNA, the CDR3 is TGTGCCAGCAGTTTCCCGGGACTAAAAGATACGCAGTATTTT. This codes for CASSFPGLKDTQYF.

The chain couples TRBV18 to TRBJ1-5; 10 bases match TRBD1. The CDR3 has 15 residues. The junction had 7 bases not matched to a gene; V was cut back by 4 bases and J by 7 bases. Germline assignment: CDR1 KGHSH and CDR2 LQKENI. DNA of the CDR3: TGTGCCAGCTCACGCGGGACAGGGGTAGACCAGCCCCAGCATTTT. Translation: CASSRGTGVDQPQHF. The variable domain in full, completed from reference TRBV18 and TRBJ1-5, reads NAGVMQNPRHLVRRRGQEARLRCSPMKGHSHVYWYRQLPEEGLKFMVYLQKENIIDESGMPKERFSAEFPKEGPSILRIQQVVRGDSAAYFCASSRGTGVDQPQHFGDGTRLSIL.